The clone carrying this TCR beta chain was observed a few times. The antigen remains undetermined. The CDR3 spans 15 residues. V lost 3 bases, J lost 2 bases, and 11 bases lay in between. Germline V gives CDR1 SGHAT, CDR2 FQNNGV. The sample comes from a study of regulatory T cells in long-lasting Graves disease. Study details: It was over 5 years of antithyroid drugs, with positive TSH receptor antibodies, that meant persistent Graves' disease. Study-level results: The study found lower TCR diversity in persistent Graves' patients than in newly diagnosed ones. The persistent group shared about 2,700 public clonotypes, more than the 850 to 1,000 shared by new patients.

Time point meaning: persistent/refractory GD, antithyroid drugs over 5 years with positive TRAb. Construction of the TCR library relied on RNA isolated from PBMCs. With iRepertoire HTBI primers and Arm-PCR of CDR3 regions, TCR beta libraries were built. Each CDR3 protein gets one entry after TCRdb re-called the multiplex PCR reads with MiXCR. Counted here are fewer than 450,000 distinct CDR3 sequences, 20% to 30% occurring once; the ten biggest clones make up about 26%. The origin of this receptor is a female donor with Graves disease. Sequenced here: peripheral blood mononuclear cells (PBMCs), sampled when the disease was refractory, from a patient treated with antithyroid drugs. The V gene is TRBV11-2, the J gene TRBJ2-1, with D tentatively TRBD2 (6 bases). In DNA, the CDR3 is TGTGCCAGCAGCTTCTCGGGAGTCGCCTACAATGAGCAGTTCTTC. Translating gives CASSFSGVAYNEQFF. The full variable domain, completed using reference TRBV11-2 and TRBJ2-1, is EAGVAQSPRYKIIEKRQSVAFWCNPISGHATLYWYQQILGQGPKLLIQFQNNGVVDDSQLPKDRFSAERLKGVDSTLKIQPAKLEDSAVYLCASSFSGVAYNEQFFGPGTRLTVL.